A single T cell receptor (beta chain) is shown here with its context. What it binds is not known. It was with 60 Vbeta and 13 Jbeta primers that the PCR ran. Here immunoSEQ multiplex PCR was the method, and the copy in TCRdb shows in-frame clones only, minus some. This table holds about 150,000 clones, roughly 75% found once. The data originate from a study of cytomegalovirus exposure and HLA in healthy donors. General study points: Later on, a genetic analysis was performed. It linked a missense variant in DCLRE1C with V- and J-gene trimming of TCR beta. The availability of immune exposure information extended only to CMV serostatus.

Germline values: CDR1 SGHVS, CDR2 FQNEAQ. The CDR3 contains 13 residues. The V end was cut by 8 bases, the J end by 2 bases, with 13 bases between. Sequencing was performed on PBMCs. The sequence derives from a man aged 18 to 30 in good health and CMV-seronegative. The chain joins TRBV7-8 to TRBJ2-7; tentatively, D is TRBD2 (7 bases). The CDR3 nucleotides are TGTGCCAGCCGGGCGGGGGCAACCTACGAGCAGTACTTC. It yields the protein CASRAGATYEQYF.